This T cell receptor beta chain was recorded in a study of T cells in Graves' hyperthyroidism and ophthalmopathy. Using RNA transcripts as the source, TCR beta CDR3 regions were amplified. HTBI primers were employed in a first-round RT-PCR of the TCR CDR3. MiXCR was run by TCRdb on the multiplex PCR reads, yielding one entry per CDR3 protein. The repertoire has approximately 740,000 distinct CDR3 sequences, less than 15% of them found once; the top ten carry 10%. Regarding the study as a whole: A model using 13 V-J features told ophthalmopathy apart from stable hyperthyroidism.

V lost 8 bases and J lost 5; bases outside the gene matches: 11. Germline V gene lookup returns CDR1 MNHEY and CDR2 SMNVEV (reference sequence). This CDR3 is built from 15 residues. This clonotype was seen a handful of times. As yet, its antigen is unknown. Given a much more abundant clone one base away, this may be a read error. Clinicians diagnosed patients from clinical symptoms, serum thyroxine and TRAb, thyroid ultrasound and orbital computed tomography. PBMCs were collected from an approximately 10 ml volume of fresh peripheral blood. Sequencing was performed on blood. The receptor was isolated from a woman aged 18-29 years with Graves' hyperthyroidism. J is TRBJ2-7 and V is TRBV27, with TRBD2 identical over 11 bases. The DNA of the CDR3 is TGTGCCAGCGGCTCACTAGGACTAGCGGGCGACGAGCAGTACTTC. Translation: CASGSLGLAGDEQYF.